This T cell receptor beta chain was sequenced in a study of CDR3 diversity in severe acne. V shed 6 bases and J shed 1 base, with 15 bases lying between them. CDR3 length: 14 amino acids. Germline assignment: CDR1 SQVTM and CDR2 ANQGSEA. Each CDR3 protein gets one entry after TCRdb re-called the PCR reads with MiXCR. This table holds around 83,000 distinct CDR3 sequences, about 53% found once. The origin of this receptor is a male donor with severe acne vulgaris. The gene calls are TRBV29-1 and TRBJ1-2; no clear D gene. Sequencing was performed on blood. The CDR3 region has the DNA TGCAGCGTGGAGCTTTACGGGGATAACTATGGCTACACCTTC. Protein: CSVELYGDNYGYTF. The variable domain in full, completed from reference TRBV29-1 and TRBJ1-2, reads SAVISQKPSRDICQRGTSLTIQCQVDSQVTMMFWYRQQPGQSLTLIATANQGSEATYESGFVIDKFPISRPNLTFSTLTVSNMSPEDSSIYLCSVELYGDNYGYTFGSGTRLTVV.